Presented here are 22 T cell receptor beta chains from one specimen sequenced in a study of blood T cell repertoires in COVID-19. The protocol was immunoSEQ multiplex PCR, while the TCRdb copy is restricted to in-frame clones and leaves out a portion. The repertoire holds approximately 170,000 clones, with 75% to 90% as singletons. Sequenced sample: peripheral blood. Receptor source: a human donor in a cohort sampled during active COVID-19.

The chain combines TRBV18 with TRBJ2-7; the match to TRBD2 covers 8 bases. The CDR3 consists of 15 residues. V lost 4 bases and J lost 0; bases outside the gene matches: 5. Germline CDR1 and CDR2: KGHSH and LQKENI. CDR3 in DNA: TGTGCCAGCTCACGAAGCGGGGGCAGCTCCTACGAGCAGTACTTC. Translating it yields CASSRSGGSSYEQYF.

This chain connects TRBV6-5 to TRBJ2-7, with a possible D match to TRBD1 (5 bases). The germline gives CDR1 MNHEY, CDR2 SVGAGI. The CDR3 covers 11 residues. V was shortened by 6 bases and J by 5 bases, with 8 bases between the two germline ends. The chain's CDR3 is CASSLTDEQYF. CDR3 coding DNA: TGTGCCAGCAGCTTGACAGACGAGCAGTACTTC.

The genes are TRBV7-6 and TRBJ2-3; TRBD2 matches 11 bases. V shed 0 bases, J shed 7 bases, and the junction held 6 bases outside the gene matches. The length of the CDR3 is 16 residues. Per the germline V gene, CDR1 is SGHVS and CDR2 is FNYEAQ. The CDR3 protein is CASSLARSGGANTQYF. The CDR3 nucleotides are TGTGCCAGCAGCTTAGCCCGTAGCGGGGGGGCGAATACGCAGTATTTT.

This clone was seen only a few times. This chain uses TRBV6-5 with TRBJ2-5; D gene ambiguous. Trimming took 0 bases from V and 2 from J, leaving 7 bases between them. CDR1 and CDR2 from the germline V gene are MNHEY and SVGAGI. This CDR3 has 14 residues. For the CDR3, the DNA is TGTGCCAGCAGTTACTCTTGGCAGCAAGAGACCCAGTACTTC. Translating gives CASSYSWQQETQYF.

This clone has just one count. This rearrangement joins TRBV11-3 to TRBJ2-7, with 8 bases matching TRBD1. This CDR3 spans 16 amino acids. The V gene end was trimmed by 5 bases and the J gene end by 0 bases; junction bases not matched to a gene: 9. The germline V gene has CDR1 SGHNT and CDR2 YENEEA. As DNA, the CDR3 is TGTGCCAGCAGCCCTAGGGGACAGGCGAGCTCCTACGAGCAGTACTTC. It encodes CASSPRGQASSYEQYF.

This clone was seen once. CDR3 nucleotides: TGCGCCAGCAGCCAGGACGCGGCAGGGGGTATCCTATATAATTCACCCCTCCACTTT. This encodes CASSQDAAGGILYNSPLHF. The rearrangement joins TRBV4-3 to TRBJ1-6, with 7 bases that match TRBD1. Germline V CDR1 and CDR2: LGHNA, YSLEER. V dropped 3 bases and J dropped 4; count of bases not matched to a gene: 15. The CDR3 consists of 19 residues.

The V call is TRBV20-1, the J call TRBJ2-1; D unresolved. Germline V gene lookup returns CDR1 DFQATT and CDR2 SNEGSKA (reference sequence). Trimming took 5 bases from V and 6 from J, leaving 5 bases between them. The CDR3 has 10 residues. CDR3 sequence: CSARSNEQFF. CDR3 nucleotide sequence: TGCAGTGCTCGGTCCAATGAGCAGTTCTTC.

V and J are TRBV2 and TRBJ1-3, with TRBD1 as a possible D gene (6 bases). The germline V and J ends were trimmed by 6 bases and 2 bases, with 14 bases remaining between them. Per the germline V gene, CDR1 is SNHLY and CDR2 is FYNNEI. The CDR3 totals 15 residues. CDR3 loop: CASSSTGFAGNTIYF. CDR3 sequence (DNA): TGTGCCAGCAGCTCGACAGGTTTTGCTGGAAACACCATATATTTT. Complete variable domain (other parts from reference TRBV2 and TRBJ1-3): EPEVTQTPSHQVTQMGQEVILRCVPISNHLYFYWYRQILGQKVEFLVSFYNNEISEKSEIFDDQFSVERPDGSNFTLKIRSTKLEDSAMYFCASSSTGFAGNTIYFGEGSWLTVV.

The chain recombines TRBV6-2 or TRBV6-3 with TRBJ2-5, with D hard to call. From germline, CDR1 is MNHEY and CDR2 SVGEGT. The CDR3 covers 13 residues. The V end lost 2 bases, the J end lost 3 bases, and 7 bases lay between the germline ends. CDR3 coding DNA: TGTGCCAGCAGTTACCTGCCGGAAGAGACCCAGTACTTC. It translates to CASSYLPEETQYF.

The CDR3 bases are TGTGCCAGCAGCCCTGGCTCCAGCACTGAAGCTTTCTTT. This encodes CASSPGSSTEAFF. This chain links TRBV9 with TRBJ1-1, with D hard to call. CDR1 is SGDLS, CDR2 YYNGEE, per germline. Deletions cut 4 bases from V and 4 bases from J, with 11 bases between. This CDR3 is built from 13 residues.

This clone was counted at least ten times. This chain joins TRBV27 and TRBJ1-4; no clear D gene. The ends were cut back, 6 bases at V and 0 bases at J, with 8 bases in the middle. This CDR3 has 14 amino acids. CDR1 is MNHEY and CDR2 is SMNVEV in the germline V gene (reference sequence). The CDR3 DNA reads as TGTGCCAGCAGACTCCTTGCAACTAATGAAAAACTGTTTTTT. It specifies CASRLLATNEKLFF.

The rearrangement joins TRBV19 to TRBJ1-3; D is ambiguous. Germline-derived CDR1 and CDR2 are LNHDA and SQIVND (reference sequence). The ends were cut back, 4 bases at V and 0 bases at J, with 16 bases in the middle. The CDR3 has 17 amino acids. CDR3 DNA: TGTGCCAGTAGTACCCGCGGGGTTAGGCCCTCTGGAAACACCATATATTTT. The encoded protein is CASSTRGVRPSGNTIYF.

The V gene is TRBV7-8, the J gene TRBJ2-6; D may be TRBD2 (6 bases). The V end was cut by 7 bases, the J end by 0 bases, with 16 bases between. CDR1 and CDR2 (germline): SGHVS, FQNEAQ. The CDR3 has 17 residues. The CDR3 DNA follows: TGTGCCAGCAACATTCGTGGGACTGACTCTGGGGCCAACGTCCTGACTTTC. Amino acids: CASNIRGTDSGANVLTF. The variable domain in full, with the rest retrieved from reference TRBV7-8 and TRBJ2-6, is GAGVSQSPRYKVAKRGQDVALRCDPISGHVSLFWYQQALGQGPEFLTYFQNEAQLDKSGLPSDRFFAERPEGSVSTLKIQRTQQEDSAVYLCASNIRGTDSGANVLTFGAGSRLTVL.

This clone was seen at least ten times. The chain carries TRBV6-5 and TRBJ2-7; D is possibly TRBD1 (6 bases). This CDR3 is built from 13 residues. V lost 5 bases and J lost 6, with 14 bases in between. Germline CDR1 is MNHEY and CDR2 is SVGAGI. CDR3 amino acids: CASSLLGRGEQYF. In nucleotides, the CDR3 is TGTGCCAGCAGTCTACTAGGCAGGGGCGAGCAGTACTTC.

V gene TRBV27 combines with J gene TRBJ2-3; 7 bases fit TRBD2. Trimming took 5 bases from V and 5 from J; bases not matched to a gene: 10. In germline, CDR1 is MNHEY, CDR2 SMNVEV (reference sequence). The CDR3 has 15 residues. The CDR3 sequence is CASSRRAASGDTQYF. DNA for the CDR3: TGTGCCAGCAGTCGAAGAGCGGCTAGCGGAGATACGCAGTATTTT.

The table lists this clone with a few counts. J is TRBJ2-7 and V is TRBV6-2 or TRBV6-3; D remains unclear. The CDR3 covers 14 residues. V lost 7 bases and J 3 bases, leaving 16 bases between the germline ends. Germline assignment: CDR1 MNHEY and CDR2 SVGEGT. Here the CDR3 reads CASTPGPTIYEQYF. The CDR3 coding sequence is TGTGCCAGCACCCCGGGCCCAACCATCTACGAGCAGTACTTC.

The J gene is TRBJ1-2, the V gene TRBV7-8, with D tentatively TRBD1 (6 bases). Germline V gene lookup returns CDR1 SGHVS and CDR2 FQNEAQ. V was clipped by 1 base and J by 6 bases, with 9 bases between them. This CDR3 contains 13 residues. The CDR3 DNA reads as TGTGCCAGCAGCTTAGACGGGACACATGGCTACACCTTC. Amino acid sequence: CASSLDGTHGYTF. The variable domain in full, completed from reference TRBV7-8 and TRBJ1-2, reads GAGVSQSPRYKVAKRGQDVALRCDPISGHVSLFWYQQALGQGPEFLTYFQNEAQLDKSGLPSDRFFAERPEGSVSTLKIQRTQQEDSAVYLCASSLDGTHGYTFGSGTRLTVV.

This rearrangement joins TRBV10-3 to TRBJ1-2; D is uncertain. Trimming took 3 bases from V and 4 from J, leaving 15 bases between them. Germline V lookup: CDR1 ENHRY, CDR2 SYGVKD. The length of the CDR3 is 15 residues. CDR3 sequence: CAISDEITVTYGYTF. Here the CDR3 DNA reads TGTGCCATCAGTGACGAAATTACAGTTACCTATGGCTACACCTTC.

The chain links TRBV11-2 to TRBJ2-1; 7 nucleotides agree with TRBD1. The CDR3 is made up of 15 amino acids. The J segment lost 3 bases and the V segment lost 5 bases, leaving 7 bases of the junction unmatched. The germline CDR1 and CDR2 sequences are SGHAT and FQNNGV. The CDR3: CASSQTGLRYNEQFF. In DNA form, the CDR3 reads TGTGCCAGCAGCCAGACAGGGTTGCGCTACAATGAGCAGTTCTTC.

This chain links TRBV24-1 with TRBJ2-7; 7 bases are a match to TRBD1. CDR3 length: 15 residues. The germline CDR1 and CDR2 sequences are KGHDR and SFDVKD. V lost 1 base and J lost 7; bases outside the gene matches: 9. The CDR3 here is CATSDFRDSLGEQYF. The CDR3 region has the DNA TGTGCCACCAGTGATTTTCGGGACAGCCTTGGGGAGCAGTACTTC.

This clone came up a few times. The gene calls are TRBV30 and TRBJ1-2; no firm D call. Germline V gene data show CDR1 as GTSNPN and CDR2 as SVGIG (reference sequence). Trimming pared 4 bases from V and 6 bases from J, leaving 18 bases between. There are 14 residues in the CDR3. The CDR3 region has the DNA TGTGCCTGGACCAAATACTCGCGGCTTAATGGCTACACCTTC. It is translated as CAWTKYSRLNGYTF.

V usage is TRBV7-2 and J usage is TRBJ2-1; D is possibly TRBD2 (5 bases). Trimming shortened V by 1 base and J by 3 bases, and 10 bases separated the two germline ends. This CDR3 is 15 amino acids long. CDR1 is SGHTA, CDR2 FQGNSA, per germline. The CDR3: CASSLGAADYNEQFF. CDR3 coding DNA: TGTGCCAGCAGCTTAGGAGCGGCGGACTACAATGAGCAGTTCTTC.